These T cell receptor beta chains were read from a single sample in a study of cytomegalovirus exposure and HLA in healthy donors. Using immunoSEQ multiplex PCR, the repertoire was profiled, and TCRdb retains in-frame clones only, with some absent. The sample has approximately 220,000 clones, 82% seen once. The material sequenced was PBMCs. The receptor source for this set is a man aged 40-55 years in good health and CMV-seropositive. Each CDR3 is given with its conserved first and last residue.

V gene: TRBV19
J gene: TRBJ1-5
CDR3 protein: CASSIGSGFNQPQHF

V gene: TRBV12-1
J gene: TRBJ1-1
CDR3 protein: CASSFYGTPYPEAFF

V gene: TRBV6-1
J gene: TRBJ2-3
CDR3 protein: CASSERDYHTDTQYF

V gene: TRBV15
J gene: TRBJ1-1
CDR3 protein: CATSYERRTEAFF

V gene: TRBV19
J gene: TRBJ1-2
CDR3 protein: CASSIDRSYGYTF

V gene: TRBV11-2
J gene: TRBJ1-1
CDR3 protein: CASSLTNQQGEAFF

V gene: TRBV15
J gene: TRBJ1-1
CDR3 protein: CATRWLMNTEAFF

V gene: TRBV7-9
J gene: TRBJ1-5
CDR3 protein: CASSSSYQPQHF

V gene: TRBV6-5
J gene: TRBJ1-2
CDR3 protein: CASSYSPTGGYGYTF

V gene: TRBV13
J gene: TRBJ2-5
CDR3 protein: CASSTLDREGETQYF

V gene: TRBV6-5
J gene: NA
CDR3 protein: CASSGRGQTSYEQYF

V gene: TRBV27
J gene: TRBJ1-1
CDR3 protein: CASSPQGASEAFF

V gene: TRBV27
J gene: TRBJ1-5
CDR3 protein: CASSFDPGDQPQHF

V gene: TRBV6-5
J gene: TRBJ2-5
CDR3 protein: CASSQGRETQYF

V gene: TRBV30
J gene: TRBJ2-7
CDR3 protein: CAWNAGNSYEQYF

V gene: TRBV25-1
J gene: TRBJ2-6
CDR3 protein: CASSVTGANVLTF

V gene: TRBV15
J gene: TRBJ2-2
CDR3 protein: CATSRPGTSGTGELFF

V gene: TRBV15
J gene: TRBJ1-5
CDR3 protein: CATSREALNQPQHF

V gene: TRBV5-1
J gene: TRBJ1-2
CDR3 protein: CASSFVDRGEGYTF

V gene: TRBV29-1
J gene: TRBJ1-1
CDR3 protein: CSVVPGRMNTEAFF

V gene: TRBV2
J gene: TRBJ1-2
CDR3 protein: CASSGQGPNYGYTF

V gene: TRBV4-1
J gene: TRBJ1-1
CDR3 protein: CASSLSVEASAFF

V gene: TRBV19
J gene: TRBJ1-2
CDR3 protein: CASSIDDWDRVYGYTF

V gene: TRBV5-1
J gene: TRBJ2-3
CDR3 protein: CASSLERELDTQYF

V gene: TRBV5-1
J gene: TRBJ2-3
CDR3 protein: CASSLSLTDTQYF

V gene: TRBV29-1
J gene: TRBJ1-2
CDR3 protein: CSVEEDRPGYTF

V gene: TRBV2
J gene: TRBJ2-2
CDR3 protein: CASREGLLAGEIGELFF

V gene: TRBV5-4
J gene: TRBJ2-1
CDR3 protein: CASSLVGGSSYNEQFF

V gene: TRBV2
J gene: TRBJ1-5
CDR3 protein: CASRIRDSLNQPQHF

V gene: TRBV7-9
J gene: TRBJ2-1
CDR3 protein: CASSPLGSGSYNEQFF

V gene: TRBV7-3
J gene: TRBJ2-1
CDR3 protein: CASSTGLAGGMDEQFF

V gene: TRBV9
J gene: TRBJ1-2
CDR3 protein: CASSANPTGGANYGYTF

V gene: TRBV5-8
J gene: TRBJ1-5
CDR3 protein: CATNGAVDNQPQHF

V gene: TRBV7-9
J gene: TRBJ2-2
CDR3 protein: CSSSFSSGRHGELFF

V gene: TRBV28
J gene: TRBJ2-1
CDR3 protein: CASSPGTSAYNEQFF

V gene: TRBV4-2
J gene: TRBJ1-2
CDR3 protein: CASSQANYGYTF

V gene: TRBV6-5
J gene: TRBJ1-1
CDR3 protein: CASSYYRGLSPEAFF

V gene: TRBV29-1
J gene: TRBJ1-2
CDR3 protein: CSATIPGQGYGYTF

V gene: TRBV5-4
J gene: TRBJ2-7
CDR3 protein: CASSFEQFYEQYF

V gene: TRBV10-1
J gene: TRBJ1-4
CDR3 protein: CASSLQPRGEKLFF

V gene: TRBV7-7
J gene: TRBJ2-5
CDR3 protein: CASTFRGGEQETQYF

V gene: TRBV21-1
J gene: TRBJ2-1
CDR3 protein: CASSTRDYRTPNEQFF

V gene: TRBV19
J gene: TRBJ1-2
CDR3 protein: CASSPVVGGYGYTF

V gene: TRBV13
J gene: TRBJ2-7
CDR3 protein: CASSVDRSSYEQYF

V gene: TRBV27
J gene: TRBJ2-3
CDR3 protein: CASSSWTSGKVQYF